Shown below are 14 T cell receptor beta chains from a single sample sequenced in a study of T cell changes during pregnancy in multiple sclerosis. Sequencing was performed with immunoSEQ multiplex PCR; in TCRdb, only in-frame clones are kept and a portion is missing. This sample yields almost 20,000 clones, of which 88% are seen a single time; under 9% belongs to the top ten. Sequences were derived from CD8+ T cells from peripheral blood mononuclear cells, sampled in the third trimester of pregnancy. These receptors all stem from a female donor in good health, enrolled as a control in a pregnancy study.

In this sample, this clone turned up once. V is TRBV7-3 and J is TRBJ2-5, with a weak D call TRBD2 (6 bases). Germline values: CDR1 SGHTA, CDR2 FQGTGA. V lost 1 base, J lost 0 bases, and 12 bases lay in between. This CDR3 comprises 16 residues. CDR3 amino acids: CASSLMGGAYQETQYF. CDR3 in DNA: TGTGCCAGCAGCTTAATGGGCGGGGCGTACCAAGAGACCCAGTACTTC.

This rearrangement joins TRBV7-9 to TRBJ2-1; 10 bases agree with TRBD2. Germline lookup yields CDR1 SEHNR and CDR2 FQNEAQ (reference sequence). The CDR3 covers 18 residues. The trim removed 4 bases at V and 5 bases at J, leaving 14 bases unmatched. This CDR3 reads CASSSSRLLAGGHNEQFF. CDR3 bases: TGTGCCAGCAGCTCTTCTCGGCTATTAGCGGGAGGACACAATGAGCAGTTCTTC. The entire variable domain, with the rest obtained from reference TRBV7-9 and TRBJ2-1, is as follows: DTGVSQNPRHKITKRGQNVTFRCDPISEHNRLYWYRQTLGQGPEFLTYFQNEAQLEKSRLLSDRFSAERPKGSFSTLEIQRTEQGDSAMYLCASSSSRLLAGGHNEQFFGPGTRLTVL.

The V call is TRBV5-1, the J call TRBJ2-7, with 9 bases matching TRBD1. Germline CDR1 is SGHRS and CDR2 is YFSETQ. The V segment lost 6 bases and the J segment 5 bases; nucleotides outside the gene matches: 12. The CDR3 has 15 amino acids. CDR3 DNA sequence: TGCGCCAGCAACTCGGGGGACAGGGTTCTCAACGAGCAGTACTTC. Its translation: CASNSGDRVLNEQYF.

This rearrangement joins TRBV27 to TRBJ1-6; 7 positions agree with TRBD1. Germline trimming cut 4 bases from V and 7 bases from J; bases unmatched to any gene: 10. The CDR3 covers 16 residues. Germline V lookup: CDR1 MNHEY, CDR2 SMNVEV (reference sequence). Written as DNA, the CDR3 is TGTGCCAGCAGTTCCAGTACAGGGGTTCTAAATTCACCCCTCCACTTT. Its protein product is CASSSSTGVLNSPLHF.

The rearrangement joins TRBV19 to TRBJ1-3; TRBD1 matches 7 bases. Germline CDR1 is LNHDA and CDR2 is SQIVND (reference sequence). The V and J ends lost 8 bases and 4 bases, in that order; junction bases with no gene match: 8. The CDR3 contains 14 residues. CDR3 loop: CASGNRGPGNTIYF. CDR3 DNA: TGTGCCAGTGGCAACAGGGGTCCGGGAAACACCATATATTTT.

The V and J genes are TRBV18 and TRBJ2-2; D not certain. Per germline, CDR1 KGHSH and CDR2 LQKENI. V lost 3 bases, J lost 4 bases, and 3 bases lay in between. The CDR3 loop spans 12 amino acids. CDR3 nucleotides: TGTGCCAGCTCACCTAGCACCGGGGAGCTGTTTTTT. Its protein is CASSPSTGELFF.

This clone was counted a few times. The V call is TRBV7-9, the J call TRBJ1-1, with 9 bases matching TRBD1. The length of the CDR3 is 15 residues. J lost 7 bases, V lost 3 bases, and 9 bases had no gene match. Germline V gene lookup returns CDR1 SEHNR and CDR2 FQNEAQ (reference sequence). CDR3 nucleotide sequence: TGTGCCAGCAGCTTCTCCGGGACAGGGAGCCTTGAAGCTTTCTTT. Translated, it gives CASSFSGTGSLEAFF. Looking up the rest from reference TRBV7-9 and TRBJ1-1 gives the full variable domain: DTGVSQNPRHKITKRGQNVTFRCDPISEHNRLYWYRQTLGQGPEFLTYFQNEAQLEKSRLLSDRFSAERPKGSFSTLEIQRTEQGDSAMYLCASSFSGTGSLEAFFGQGTRLTVV.

The CDR3 region is CASSASPGTSSGEQFF. The CDR3 DNA is TGTGCCAGCAGTGCCTCCCCCGGGACTAGCAGCGGTGAGCAGTTCTTC. The chain recombines TRBV6-4 with TRBJ2-1, with 9 bases aligning to TRBD2. V dropped 4 bases and J dropped 9; count of bases not matched to a gene: 13. CDR1 MRHNA and CDR2 SNTAGT come from the germline V gene. The length of the CDR3 is 16 residues.

This clone came up once. The chain is built from TRBV2 and TRBJ2-1; weak D call: TRBD2 (5 bases). The CDR3 loop spans 13 amino acids. The V and J ends lost 6 bases and 8 bases respectively, with 14 bases between them. CDR1 is SNHLY, CDR2 FYNNEI, per germline. CDR3 sequence reads: CASRTPGFYEQFF. The CDR3 bases are TGTGCCAGCAGGACACCGGGATTTTATGAGCAGTTCTTC. Together with reference TRBV2 and TRBJ2-1, the CDR3 gives the full variable domain: EPEVTQTPSHQVTQMGQEVILRCVPISNHLYFYWYRQILGQKVEFLVSFYNNEISEKSEIFDDQFSVERPDGSNFTLKIRSTKLEDSAMYFCASRTPGFYEQFFGPGTRLTVL.

V is TRBV7-3 and J is TRBJ2-7, with D possibly matching TRBD2 (6 bases). The CDR3 consists of 15 residues. The germline V and J ends were trimmed by 3 bases and 4 bases, with 16 bases remaining between them. Germline V gene sequence: CDR1 SGHTA, CDR2 FQGTGA. The CDR3 nucleotides are TGTGCCAGCAGCTTCGCGGGGTCGCCCACGTACGAGCAGTACTTC. Its protein product is CASSFAGSPTYEQYF.

This chain joins TRBV7-9 and TRBJ2-7; 10 bases map to TRBD2. The V gene end was trimmed by 3 bases and the J gene end by 2 bases; junction bases not matched to a gene: 4. This CDR3 contains 15 residues. The germline CDR1 and CDR2 sequences are SEHNR and FQNEAQ (reference sequence). For the CDR3, the DNA is TGTGCCAGCAGCTTCGGTCTAGCGGGAGCCTACGAGCAGTACTTC. Protein sequence: CASSFGLAGAYEQYF.

V is TRBV15 and J is TRBJ2-1, with 9 bases aligning to TRBD2. The J segment lost 7 bases and the V segment lost 3 bases, leaving 4 bases of the junction unmatched. The CDR3 is made up of 14 amino acids. Germline V gene sequence: CDR1 LNHNV, CDR2 YYDKDF (reference sequence). The CDR3 DNA sequence: TGTGCCACCAGCAGGCCTAGCGGGACGAATGAGCAGTTCTTC. It encodes CATSRPSGTNEQFF.

This chain links TRBV19 with TRBJ1-1; D is unclear. The CDR3 is 11 residues long. V was pared by 5 bases and J by 7 bases, with 8 bases between. Per germline, CDR1 LNHDA and CDR2 SQIVND (reference sequence). The CDR3: CASSLTNEAFF. The CDR3 bases are TGTGCCAGTAGTCTCACAAATGAAGCTTTCTTT.

The V and J genes are TRBV7-3 and TRBJ1-2, with D possibly TRBD1 on 6 matching bases. Germline loops: CDR1 SGHTA, CDR2 FQGTGA. This CDR3 spans 14 amino acids. Trimming left V 8 bases short and J 8 bases short, with 21 bases between. CDR3 bases: TGTGCCAGCGGGCAGGGGTTAATTTCGCGCGGCTACACCTTC. It translates to CASGQGLISRGYTF.